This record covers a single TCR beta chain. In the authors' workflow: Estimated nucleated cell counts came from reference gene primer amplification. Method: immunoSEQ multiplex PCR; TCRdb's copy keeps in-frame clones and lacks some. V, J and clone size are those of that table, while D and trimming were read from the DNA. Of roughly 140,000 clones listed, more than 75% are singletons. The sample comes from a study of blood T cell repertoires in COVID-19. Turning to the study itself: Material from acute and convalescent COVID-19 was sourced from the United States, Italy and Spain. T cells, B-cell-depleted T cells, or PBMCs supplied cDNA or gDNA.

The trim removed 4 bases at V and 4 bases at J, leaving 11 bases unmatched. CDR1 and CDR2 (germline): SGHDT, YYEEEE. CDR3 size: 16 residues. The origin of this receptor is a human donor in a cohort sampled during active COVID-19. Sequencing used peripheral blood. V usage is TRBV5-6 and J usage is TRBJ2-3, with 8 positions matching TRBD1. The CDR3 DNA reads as TGTGCCAGCAGCCCAACCACAGGGGGAGGCGCAGATACGCAGTATTTT. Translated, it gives CASSPTTGGGADTQYF. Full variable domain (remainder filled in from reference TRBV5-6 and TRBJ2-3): DAGVTQSPTHLIKTRGQQVTLRCSPKSGHDTVSWYQQALGQGPQFIFQYYEEEERQRGNFPDRFSGHQFPNYSSELNVNALLLGDSALYLCASSPTTGGGADTQYFGPGTRLTVL.